These 12 T cell receptor beta chains originate from one sample sequenced in a study of blood T cell repertoires in COVID-19. Produced via immunoSEQ multiplex PCR; TCRdb's table is partial and in-frame only. Of tens of thousands of clones listed, around four fifths were seen once; the top ten hold roughly 5%. Input material: peripheral blood. The receptors were gathered from a man between 65 and 85 years old with acute or convalescent COVID-19.

CDR3 loop: CASSPGTPGYGYTF. CDR3 sequence (DNA): TGTGCCAGCAGCCCCGGAACCCCGGGATATGGCTACACCTTC. The chain is built from TRBV4-2 and TRBJ1-2; D gene ambiguous. Germline loops: CDR1 LGHNA, CDR2 YNFKEQ. The CDR3 covers 14 residues. V gave up 4 bases and J gave up 5 bases, with 14 bases separating them.

The CDR3 protein is CASSLEAGDEQYF. The CDR3 coding sequence is TGTGCCAGCAGCTTAGAGGCGGGCGACGAGCAGTACTTC. The V call is TRBV11-2, the J call TRBJ2-7, with D perhaps TRBD2 (5 bases). Germline V gene data show CDR1 as SGHAT and CDR2 as FQNNGV. This CDR3 has 13 residues. V lost 0 bases and J 5 bases, leaving 8 bases between the germline ends.

This clone was found a few times. The V and J genes are TRBV5-1 and TRBJ2-1, with TRBD2 matching 7 bases. The CDR3 length is 19 residues. J was trimmed by 2 bases and V by 0 bases; bases with no gene match: 14. Per the germline V gene, CDR1 is SGHRS and CDR2 is YFSETQ. In DNA form, the CDR3 reads TGCGCCAGCAGCTTGGCTCCGGGACTAACTACCCCTACCTACAATGAGCAGTTCTTC. Translated: CASSLAPGLTTPTYNEQFF.

The chain has TRBV6-5 and TRBJ1-4; D possibly corresponds to TRBD1 (6 bases). Germline V gives CDR1 MNHEY, CDR2 SVGAGI. This CDR3 has 16 amino acids. V was clipped by 2 bases and J by 0 bases, with 10 bases between them. DNA of the CDR3: TGTGCCAGCAGTTACGAAGGGGGAGCAACTAATGAAAAACTGTTTTTT. Its translation is CASSYEGGATNEKLFF.

The count of this clone is one. The rearrangement joins TRBV5-8 to TRBJ2-1; TRBD1 matches at 9 bases. J gave up 3 bases and V 7 bases, and 5 bases lay outside the gene matches. The CDR3 covers 14 residues. Germline CDR1 and CDR2: SGHTS and YDEGEE. The CDR3 coding sequence is TGTGCCAGCCCCCGGGACAGGGTCTACAATGAGCAGTTCTTC. It translates to CASPRDRVYNEQFF.

J is TRBJ2-1 and V is TRBV10-3; 10 bases agree with TRBD2. The germline gives CDR1 ENHRY, CDR2 SYGVKD. J was trimmed by 7 bases and V by 4 bases; bases with no gene match: 19. The CDR3 length is 19 residues. This chain's CDR3 is CAISGPWGSGGTLGNEQFF. The CDR3 DNA sequence: TGTGCCATCAGTGGACCCTGGGGTAGCGGGGGGACCCTAGGGAATGAGCAGTTCTTC.

This chain links TRBV9 with TRBJ2-1, with TRBD2 matching 7 bases. This CDR3 spans 13 amino acids. From germline, CDR1 is SGDLS and CDR2 YYNGEE. The V gene end was trimmed by 0 bases and the J gene end by 9 bases; junction bases not matched to a gene: 3. The CDR3 loop reads CASSVAWGGEQFF. In DNA form, the CDR3 reads TGTGCCAGCAGCGTAGCTTGGGGGGGTGAGCAGTTCTTC.

The chain uses TRBV3-1 (or the pseudogene TRBV3-2) and TRBJ2-1; 13 bases match TRBD2. V gave up 5 bases and J gave up 10 bases; unmatched junction bases: 5. The CDR3 has 14 amino acids. The germline CDR1 and CDR2 sequences are LGHDT and YNNKEL (reference sequence). The CDR3 coding sequence is TGTGCCAGCAGCTGGACTAGCGGGGGACGGGAGCAGTTCTTC. Protein product: CASSWTSGGREQFF.

The CDR3 protein is CASFQTEATYNEQFF. CDR3 DNA sequence: TGCGCCAGCTTCCAGACAGAGGCTACCTACAATGAGCAGTTCTTC. The chain employs TRBV5-1 and TRBJ2-1; maybe TRBD1 (5 bases). V was trimmed by 7 bases and J by 2 bases, leaving 16 bases between them. Germline V lookup: CDR1 SGHRS, CDR2 YFSETQ. The CDR3 is 15 residues long. Full variable domain (rest looked up from reference TRBV5-1 and TRBJ2-1): KAGVTQTPRYLIKTRGQQVTLSCSPISGHRSVSWYQQTPGQGLQFLFEYFSETQRNKGNFPGRFSGRQFSNSRSEMNVSTLELGDSALYLCASFQTEATYNEQFFGPGTRLTVL.

The CDR3 region is CATSRDRPAGAYNEQFF. In nucleotides, the CDR3 is TGTGCCACCAGCAGAGATCGTCCAGCGGGGGCTTACAATGAGCAGTTCTTC. The gene calls are TRBV15 and TRBJ2-1, with 8 positions matching TRBD2. Germline CDR1 and CDR2: LNHNV and YYDKDF (reference sequence). Trimming cost V 0 bases and J 4 bases; bases outside gene matches: 8. This CDR3 has 17 residues.

This chain links TRBV6-5 with TRBJ1-5, with D perhaps matching TRBD1 (5 bases). CDR1 is MNHEY and CDR2 is SVGAGI in the germline V gene. Deletions cut 8 bases from V and 6 bases from J, with 17 bases between. This CDR3 contains 14 residues. The CDR3 nucleotides are TGTGCCAGCTGTCCCTCCGTGGGGGGTCAGCCCCAGCATTTT. This sequence encodes CASCPSVGGQPQHF.

The genes are TRBV28 and TRBJ1-5, with unresolved D. V lost 4 bases, J lost 9 bases, and 7 bases lay in between. CDR3 length equals 11 residues. Germline CDR1 MDHEN, CDR2 SYDVKM. CDR3 loop: CASSSLGPQHF. In nucleotides, the CDR3 is TGTGCCAGCAGTTCCCTCGGGCCCCAGCATTTT.